These 24 T cell receptor beta chains share one sample of origin, sequenced in a study of blood T cell repertoires in COVID-19. Repertoires were generated with immunoSEQ multiplex PCR, while TCRdb's copy carries only in-frame clones and drops some. The table includes about 91,000 clones, 80% to 90% detected once. Sequenced sample: peripheral blood. The origin of the receptors is a woman aged 70-85 years with acute or convalescent COVID-19.

V gene TRBV5-1 combines with J gene TRBJ1-4; D is possibly TRBD1 (6 bases). CDR1 and CDR2 from the germline V gene are SGHRS and YFSETQ. V was pared by 4 bases and J by 4 bases, with 14 bases between. CDR3 length equals 15 residues. The CDR3 nucleotides are TGCGCCAGCAGCCCCGGGGGGGGCGGTAATGAAAAACTGTTTTTT. This gives the protein CASSPGGGGNEKLFF.

This sequence joins TRBV3-1 (or the pseudogene TRBV3-2) and TRBJ2-3; tentatively, D is TRBD1 (6 bases). Deletions cut 4 bases from V and 1 base from J, with 9 bases between. The germline V gene encodes CDR1 LGHDT and CDR2 YNNKEL (reference sequence). There are 14 residues in the CDR3. The CDR3 is CASSLGGGTDTQYF. DNA for the CDR3: TGTGCCAGCAGCCTTGGGGGCGGCACAGATACGCAGTATTTT.

The rearrangement joins TRBV9 to TRBJ1-2; TRBD1 might be the D (5 bases). V was cut by 3 bases and J by 4 bases, with 22 bases left in between. CDR3 length: 17 residues. Germline V CDR1 and CDR2: SGDLS, YYNGEE. The CDR3 is CASSASGGTPPIYGYTF. The CDR3 DNA sequence: TGTGCCAGCAGCGCAAGTGGGGGGACTCCGCCAATCTATGGCTACACCTTC.

The chain recombines TRBV19 with TRBJ2-1; maybe TRBD1 (6 bases). V was clipped by 5 bases and J by 2 bases, with 19 bases between them. CDR3 size: 17 residues. Germline V gene lookup returns CDR1 LNHDA and CDR2 SQIVND (reference sequence). The CDR3 DNA reads as TGTGCCAGTAGTCCCCTAGGGTGGGACACAGCCTACAATGAGCAGTTCTTC. Translating gives CASSPLGWDTAYNEQFF.

The V call is TRBV30, the J call TRBJ2-3, with 7 bases aligning to TRBD2. Germline-derived CDR1 and CDR2 are GTSNPN and SVGIG (reference sequence). CDR3 length: 14 amino acids. The V gene end was trimmed by 3 bases and the J gene end by 2 bases; junction bases not matched to a gene: 5. The CDR3 region is CAWREAGPTDTQYF. CDR3 in DNA: TGTGCCTGGAGAGAAGCGGGGCCCACAGATACGCAGTATTTT.

V gene TRBV20-1 combines with J gene TRBJ2-2; D remains unclear. The CDR3 sequence is 13 residues long. Trimming pared 3 bases from V and 1 base from J, leaving 6 bases between. Germline V gene lookup returns CDR1 DFQATT and CDR2 SNEGSKA (reference sequence). The DNA of the CDR3 is TGCAGTGCTAGTGCTAAGAACACCGGGGAGCTGTTTTTT. Translation: CSASAKNTGELFF.

J is TRBJ2-4 and V is TRBV15; 9 nucleotides line up with TRBD2. The ends lost 0 bases at V and 5 bases at J; junction bases unmatched: 11. CDR1 is LNHNV and CDR2 is YYDKDF in the germline V gene (reference sequence). There are 18 residues in the CDR3. The CDR3 is CATSRDGASGIMENIQYF. In DNA form, the CDR3 reads TGTGCCACCAGCAGAGATGGGGCTAGCGGGATTATGGAAAACATTCAGTACTTC. The whole variable domain, remainder taken from reference TRBV15 and TRBJ2-4, is DAMVIQNPRYQVTQFGKPVTLSCSQTLNHNVMYWYQQKSSQAPKLLFHYYDKDFNNEADTPDNFQSRRPNTSFCFLDIRSPGLGDTAMYLCATSRDGASGIMENIQYFGAGTRLSVL.

The chain has TRBV5-1 and TRBJ1-4; TRBD1 might be the D (6 bases). Trimming pared 3 bases from V and 0 bases from J, leaving 12 bases between. The CDR3 is 16 residues long. From germline, CDR1 is SGHRS and CDR2 YFSETQ. CDR3 amino acids: CASSSRTAATNEKLFF. CDR3 coding DNA: TGCGCCAGCAGCTCCCGGACAGCGGCAACTAATGAAAAACTGTTTTTT. The whole variable domain, filled in from reference TRBV5-1 and TRBJ1-4, reads KAGVTQTPRYLIKTRGQQVTLSCSPISGHRSVSWYQQTPGQGLQFLFEYFSETQRNKGNFPGRFSGRQFSNSRSEMNVSTLELGDSALYLCASSSRTAATNEKLFFGSGTQLSVL.

The chain uses TRBV10-3 and TRBJ2-1, with 7 bases identical to TRBD2. Trimming at V came to 3 bases and at J to 0 bases, leaving 8 bases not matched to a gene. The germline V gene encodes CDR1 ENHRY and CDR2 SYGVKD. The CDR3 spans 17 residues. Here the CDR3 reads CAISDRKGTTSYNEQFF. DNA for the CDR3: TGTGCCATCAGTGACCGAAAGGGGACTACCTCCTACAATGAGCAGTTCTTC.

In DNA, the CDR3 is TGCGCCAGCAGCCCTGGTGGGGACAGTTCCTACGAGCAGTACTTC. Its protein is CASSPGGDSSYEQYF. This sequence joins TRBV4-1 and TRBJ2-7, with 7 positions matching TRBD1. Germline trimming cut 4 bases from V and 1 base from J; bases unmatched to any gene: 7. This CDR3 spans 15 amino acids. Per germline, CDR1 MGHRA and CDR2 YSYEKL.

The rearrangement links TRBV3-1 (or the pseudogene TRBV3-2) to TRBJ2-3, with 7 bases aligning to TRBD2. J was trimmed by 1 base and V by 3 bases; bases with no gene match: 13. Germline V gene sequence: CDR1 LGHDT, CDR2 YNNKEL (reference sequence). The CDR3 length is 18 residues. The CDR3: CASSHMGLRGGRTDTQYF. The CDR3 nucleotides are TGTGCCAGCAGCCATATGGGTTTGAGGGGAGGGCGCACAGATACGCAGTATTTT.

The V and J genes are TRBV7-9 and TRBJ1-5, with a possible D match to TRBD1 (6 bases). The CDR3 sequence is 14 residues long. Germline CDR1 SEHNR, CDR2 FQNEAQ (reference sequence). The V gene lost 6 bases and the J gene lost 1 base, with 10 bases spanning the gap. DNA for the CDR3: TGTGCCAGCAGTTCCGGACAGAGCAATCAGCCCCAGCATTTT. Translated: CASSSGQSNQPQHF. Full variable domain (missing parts from reference TRBV7-9 and TRBJ1-5): DTGVSQNPRHKITKRGQNVTFRCDPISEHNRLYWYRQTLGQGPEFLTYFQNEAQLEKSRLLSDRFSAERPKGSFSTLEIQRTEQGDSAMYLCASSSGQSNQPQHFGDGTRLSIL.

CDR3 sequence: CASNTGQGREQYF. The CDR3 DNA reads TGCGCCAGCAACACGGGACAGGGCCGCGAGCAGTACTTC. The chain combines TRBV5-1 with TRBJ2-7, with 9 bases lining up with TRBD1. From germline, CDR1 is SGHRS and CDR2 YFSETQ. With V trimmed by 6 bases and J by 6 bases, 7 bases remained unmatched. This CDR3 is built from 13 residues.

The chain joins TRBV5-1 to TRBJ2-3, with TRBD2 identical over 10 bases. This CDR3 comprises 16 residues. Germline CDR1 and CDR2: SGHRS and YFSETQ. V was pared by 4 bases and J by 5 bases, with 10 bases of the junction left unmatched. CDR3 protein: CASSVVLAGVEDTQYF. The CDR3 nucleotides read TGCGCCAGCAGCGTTGTTCTAGCGGGAGTGGAAGATACGCAGTATTTT.

The chain recombines TRBV11-2 with TRBJ1-1; no clear D gene. This CDR3 is built from 13 residues. Trimming took off 5 bases at V and 8 bases at J, with 15 bases between the two ends. Germline CDR1 and CDR2: SGHAT and FQNNGV. Here the CDR3 reads CASSHTSGREAFF. CDR3 DNA: TGTGCCAGCAGCCATACCTCTGGCAGGGAAGCTTTCTTT.

The chain's CDR3 is CASTTQGRQETQYF. The CDR3 DNA follows: TGTGCCAGCACCACACAGGGGCGGCAAGAGACCCAGTACTTC. This chain joins TRBV11-2 and TRBJ2-5; 7 positions match TRBD1. Germline CDR1 reads SGHAT; CDR2 reads FQNNGV. CDR3 size: 14 residues. Trimming cost V 7 bases and J 2 bases; bases outside gene matches: 7.

The chain recombines TRBV6-5 with TRBJ2-7; no clear D. Germline V gene sequence: CDR1 MNHEY, CDR2 SVGAGI. V was cut by 6 bases and J by 4 bases, with 13 bases left in between. The CDR3 runs to 13 residues. The CDR3 is CASSPGSLYEQYF. The CDR3, as DNA: TGTGCCAGCAGCCCCGGTTCCTTATACGAGCAGTACTTC.

The chain employs TRBV28 and TRBJ1-1; tentative D call: TRBD1 (6 bases). The CDR3 spans 14 residues. The ends were cut back, 7 bases at V and 5 bases at J, with 17 bases in the middle. Germline V gene data show CDR1 as MDHEN and CDR2 as SYDVKM. The CDR3 region has the DNA TGTGCCAGCACCCGCGAAACGAGGGGGACTGAAGCTTTCTTT. This sequence encodes CASTRETRGTEAFF.

The chain combines TRBV10-3 with TRBJ2-1; 8 nucleotides align to TRBD2. CDR3 size: 14 residues. Looked up from germline, CDR1 is ENHRY and CDR2 is SYGVKD. V lost 6 bases and J lost 3; bases outside the gene matches: 4. CDR3 DNA: TGTGCCATCAGCCTCGGGACTAGCTACAATGAGCAGTTCTTC. It yields the protein CAISLGTSYNEQFF.

The J gene is TRBJ2-2, the V gene TRBV18; tentative D call: TRBD2 (5 bases). CDR1 and CDR2 (germline): KGHSH, LQKENI. The ends were cut back, 2 bases at V and 0 bases at J, with 13 bases in the middle. This CDR3 contains 17 residues. The CDR3 DNA is TGTGCCAGCTCACCAGTCGGGGTCCCATCGAACACCGGGGAGCTGTTTTTT. It translates to CASSPVGVPSNTGELFF.

This sequence joins TRBV5-6 and TRBJ2-3; tentative D call: TRBD2 (5 bases). CDR3 length equals 17 residues. Germline V gives CDR1 SGHDT, CDR2 YYEEEE. Deletions cut 1 base from V and 0 bases from J, with 15 bases between. This CDR3 reads CASSLRLGEWSTDTQYF. In DNA, the CDR3 is TGTGCCAGCAGCTTGCGTTTGGGAGAGTGGAGCACAGATACGCAGTATTTT.

The chain recombines TRBV5-1 with TRBJ2-5; tentative D call: TRBD2 (6 bases). Looked up from germline, CDR1 is SGHRS and CDR2 is YFSETQ. The germline V and J ends were trimmed by 0 bases and 2 bases, with 11 bases remaining between them. CDR3 size: 15 residues. The CDR3: CASSLVAAPQETQYF. The CDR3 region has the DNA TGCGCCAGCAGCTTGGTAGCGGCACCTCAAGAGACCCAGTACTTC.

This chain uses TRBV6-1 with TRBJ1-5; TRBD1 aligns across 9 bases. CDR3 size: 14 residues. V gave up 3 bases and J gave up 4 bases; unmatched junction bases: 1. Looked up from germline, CDR1 is MNHNS and CDR2 is SASEGT. The CDR3 DNA reads as TGTGCCAGCAGTGAGGGACAGGGTAATCAGCCCCAGCATTTT. This encodes CASSEGQGNQPQHF.

J is TRBJ2-3 and V is TRBV5-1; 8 nucleotides agree with TRBD2. CDR1 is SGHRS, CDR2 YFSETQ, per germline. V trimming: 0 bases; J trimming: 3 bases; junction bases outside the gene matches: 3. The CDR3 is made up of 15 amino acids. CDR3 coding DNA: TGCGCCAGCAGCTTGGTTCCTAGCGGGACAGATACGCAGTATTTT. This gives the protein CASSLVPSGTDTQYF.